This T cell receptor beta chain emerged from a study of metastatic and nonmetastatic thyroid tumors. Study in general: Across peripheral blood and tumor or nodule tissue samples taken from malignant and benign thyroid patients, the repertoires were compared with one another.

Among the patients, none had received any treatment before thyroid surgery. In this sample, this clone turned up a few times. This CDR3 region has 12 residues. Trimming pared 2 bases from V and 7 bases from J, leaving 5 bases between. TCRdb reprocessed the PCR reads via MiXCR. The sample contains 30,000 to 40,000 clones, approximately 20% of which appear only once. This TCR was sampled from a female donor with papillary thyroid cancer or a benign thyroid nodule (not recorded which). Some clones in this sample may be carry-over from other donors' samples. The V gene is TRBV12-3 or TRBV12-4, the J gene TRBJ2-2; D not resolved. What was sequenced was blood. CDR3 coding DNA: TGTGCCAGCAGTTTAATCTACGGGGAGCTGTTTTTT. Translation gives CASSLIYGELFF.